This T cell receptor beta chain emerged from a study of identical twins. Findings and limits, study-wide: Interpretation of the results relied on cross-sectional statistical analysis and not on following the same donors.

This clonotype was counted ten times or more. The target antigen is unknown. TCRdb re-called the 5' RACE reads with MiXCR, one entry per CDR3 protein. The table includes a few hundred thousand distinct CDR3 sequences, more than 9% detected once. This CDR3 has 13 residues. The V gene's germline CDR1 is LNHDA and CDR2 SQIVND (reference sequence). V gave up 4 bases and J gave up 0 bases, with 6 bases separating them. Sequencing was performed on memory T cells sorted from blood. V usage is TRBV19 and J usage is TRBJ1-2; D remains ambiguous. This TCR derives from a man between 45 and 60 years old in good health. The CDR3 sequence is CASSRASNYGYTF. CDR3 bases: TGTGCCAGTAGTAGGGCCTCTAACTATGGCTACACCTTC.